Presented here are 10 T cell receptor beta chains from one specimen sequenced in a study of T cells after yellow fever vaccination. TCRdb recomputed calls from the 5' RACE reads with MiXCR, one row per CDR3 protein. This table has nearly 300,000 distinct CDR3 sequences, roughly 8.7% appearing once. The specimen comprised CD4+ T cells sorted from PBMCs, sampled 5 days after the yellow fever booster vaccination. These receptors all come from a man younger than 35 who received the YFV17D yellow fever vaccine.

In its sample, this clonotype was seen many times. The chain links TRBV12-3 or TRBV12-4 to TRBJ2-3; no clear D. V gave up 8 bases and J gave up 0 bases, with 18 bases separating them. This CDR3 spans 16 amino acids. The CDR3 protein is CASSPSEFGSTDTQYF. DNA of the CDR3: TGTGCCAGCTCTCCCAGTGAGTTTGGGAGCACAGATACGCAGTATTTT.

This clonotype appeared many times. The chain carries TRBV20-1 and TRBJ2-1, with TRBD2 identical over 10 bases. Trimming cost V 5 bases and J 5 bases; bases outside gene matches: 6. Germline lookup yields CDR1 DFQATT and CDR2 SNEGSKA (reference sequence). The CDR3 runs 14 residues. CDR3 nucleotide sequence: TGCAGTGCTGTATGGACTAGCGGTAACAATGAGCAGTTCTTC. Translated, it gives CSAVWTSGNNEQFF.

In this sample, this clonotype turned up many times. The J gene is TRBJ2-5, the V gene TRBV7-3; D unclear. This CDR3 comprises 13 residues. CDR1 is SGHTA and CDR2 is FQGTGA in the germline V gene. V lost 3 bases and J 5 bases, leaving 10 bases between the germline ends. The CDR3 loop is CASSFYSDETQYF. The CDR3 coding sequence is TGTGCCAGCAGCTTTTATTCGGACGAGACCCAGTACTTC. Filled out from reference TRBV7-3 and TRBJ2-5, the complete variable domain reads GAGVSQTPSNKVTEKGKYVELRCDPISGHTALYWYRQSLGQGPEFLIYFQGTGAADDSGLPNDRFFAVRPEGSVSTLKIQRTERGDSAVYLCASSFYSDETQYFGPGTRLLVL.

A few counts support this clonotype. J is TRBJ1-5 and V is TRBV20-1, with unresolved D. Germline V gives CDR1 DFQATT, CDR2 SNEGSKA (reference sequence). The CDR3 covers 13 residues. Between the trimmed V and J ends, which lost 6 bases and 0 bases, there was a span of 9 bases. CDR3 DNA sequence: TGCAGTGCAACAACAGATAGCAATCAGCCCCAGCATTTT. It encodes CSATTDSNQPQHF.

The chain uses TRBV6-2 or TRBV6-3 and TRBJ1-2, with a weak D call TRBD1 (5 bases). Trimming removed 6 bases from V and 1 base from J, with 15 bases in between. This CDR3 is built from 15 residues. CDR1 and CDR2 from the germline V gene are MNHEY and SVGEGT. In DNA form, the CDR3 reads TGTGCCAGCAGACGGGACGGTGCCCTTAACTATGGCTACACCTTC. Its translation is CASRRDGALNYGYTF.

This clonotype was observed a handful of times. The rearrangement links TRBV11-1 to TRBJ1-5; D is possibly TRBD1 (5 bases). The V gene's germline CDR1 is SGHAT and CDR2 FQDESV (reference sequence). The V end lost 1 base, the J end lost 0 bases, and 13 bases lay between the germline ends. This CDR3 spans 17 amino acids. CDR3 in amino acids: CASSLVRGGPSNQPQHF. The CDR3, as DNA: TGTGCCAGCAGCTTAGTTAGGGGAGGACCTAGCAATCAGCCCCAGCATTTT.

This clonotype came up a few times. The V gene is TRBV9, the J gene TRBJ1-4; perhaps TRBD1 as D (6 bases). Trimming cost V 2 bases and J 7 bases, with 15 bases left between them. Germline V gene sequence: CDR1 SGDLS, CDR2 YYNGEE. The CDR3 loop spans 15 amino acids. The CDR3 region has the DNA TGTGCCAGCAGCGTCTCCGGGACAATTGGTGAAAAACTGTTTTTT. Its translation is CASSVSGTIGEKLFF.

This clonotype was seen a few times. The chain recombines TRBV12-3 or TRBV12-4 with TRBJ2-1; 9 nucleotides match TRBD2. J was trimmed by 2 bases and V by 6 bases; bases with no gene match: 8. CDR3 length equals 16 residues. This chain's CDR3 is CASSQTLAGAYNEQFF. CDR3 nucleotide sequence: TGTGCCAGCAGCCAAACCTTAGCGGGGGCCTACAATGAGCAGTTCTTC.

This clonotype was seen at least ten times. The chain combines TRBV10-3 with TRBJ2-4; maybe TRBD2 (6 bases). Between the trimmed V and J ends, which lost 8 bases and 13 bases, there was a span of 15 bases. The germline V gene encodes CDR1 ENHRY and CDR2 SYGVKD. CDR3 length equals 11 residues. The CDR3 here is CAIGRDSSQYF. Written as DNA, the CDR3 is TGTGCCATCGGCCGGGACTCATCCCAGTACTTC.

This clonotype has a handful of counts. The chain combines TRBV29-1 with TRBJ2-3; 9 bases line up with TRBD2. The CDR3 has 14 residues. The V segment lost 1 base and the J segment 5 bases; nucleotides outside the gene matches: 4. Germline V gives CDR1 SQVTM, CDR2 ANQGSEA. This CDR3 is CSVEGGSGGDTQYF. The DNA for the CDR3 is TGCAGCGTTGAAGGTGGTAGCGGGGGAGATACGCAGTATTTT.